This T cell receptor beta chain is drawn from a study of T cells after yellow fever vaccination. Study findings and constraints: Overlap between CD4 and CD8 compartments was detected for a small share of clonotypes. A secondary response was less intense yet reached its peak sooner, at day 5 versus 15. FACS-sorted repertoires could harbor abundant contaminating bulk-population clonotypes. Boosting was followed by the reappearance of most primary-vaccination clones (less than 98% CD4, 85% to 90% CD8).

Worth noting for this clonotype: The antigen remains undetermined.

TCRdb analysed the 5' RACE reads with MiXCR anew, one entry per CDR3 protein. The sample has around 600,000 distinct CDR3 sequences; 12% are singletons. This CDR3 is built from 15 residues. V lost 1 base to trimming and J lost 0 bases, with 7 bases between them. Per the germline V gene, CDR1 is LGHNA and CDR2 is YSLEER. The gene calls are TRBV4-3 and TRBJ1-3; D call uncertain. This clonotype was sampled from a young man who received the YFV17D yellow fever vaccine. The sample was PBMCs, taken on the day of the yellow fever booster vaccination. As DNA, the CDR3 is TGCGCCAGCAGCCAAGTGCTGAGCTCTGGAAACACCATATATTTT. Protein sequence: CASSQVLSSGNTIYF.